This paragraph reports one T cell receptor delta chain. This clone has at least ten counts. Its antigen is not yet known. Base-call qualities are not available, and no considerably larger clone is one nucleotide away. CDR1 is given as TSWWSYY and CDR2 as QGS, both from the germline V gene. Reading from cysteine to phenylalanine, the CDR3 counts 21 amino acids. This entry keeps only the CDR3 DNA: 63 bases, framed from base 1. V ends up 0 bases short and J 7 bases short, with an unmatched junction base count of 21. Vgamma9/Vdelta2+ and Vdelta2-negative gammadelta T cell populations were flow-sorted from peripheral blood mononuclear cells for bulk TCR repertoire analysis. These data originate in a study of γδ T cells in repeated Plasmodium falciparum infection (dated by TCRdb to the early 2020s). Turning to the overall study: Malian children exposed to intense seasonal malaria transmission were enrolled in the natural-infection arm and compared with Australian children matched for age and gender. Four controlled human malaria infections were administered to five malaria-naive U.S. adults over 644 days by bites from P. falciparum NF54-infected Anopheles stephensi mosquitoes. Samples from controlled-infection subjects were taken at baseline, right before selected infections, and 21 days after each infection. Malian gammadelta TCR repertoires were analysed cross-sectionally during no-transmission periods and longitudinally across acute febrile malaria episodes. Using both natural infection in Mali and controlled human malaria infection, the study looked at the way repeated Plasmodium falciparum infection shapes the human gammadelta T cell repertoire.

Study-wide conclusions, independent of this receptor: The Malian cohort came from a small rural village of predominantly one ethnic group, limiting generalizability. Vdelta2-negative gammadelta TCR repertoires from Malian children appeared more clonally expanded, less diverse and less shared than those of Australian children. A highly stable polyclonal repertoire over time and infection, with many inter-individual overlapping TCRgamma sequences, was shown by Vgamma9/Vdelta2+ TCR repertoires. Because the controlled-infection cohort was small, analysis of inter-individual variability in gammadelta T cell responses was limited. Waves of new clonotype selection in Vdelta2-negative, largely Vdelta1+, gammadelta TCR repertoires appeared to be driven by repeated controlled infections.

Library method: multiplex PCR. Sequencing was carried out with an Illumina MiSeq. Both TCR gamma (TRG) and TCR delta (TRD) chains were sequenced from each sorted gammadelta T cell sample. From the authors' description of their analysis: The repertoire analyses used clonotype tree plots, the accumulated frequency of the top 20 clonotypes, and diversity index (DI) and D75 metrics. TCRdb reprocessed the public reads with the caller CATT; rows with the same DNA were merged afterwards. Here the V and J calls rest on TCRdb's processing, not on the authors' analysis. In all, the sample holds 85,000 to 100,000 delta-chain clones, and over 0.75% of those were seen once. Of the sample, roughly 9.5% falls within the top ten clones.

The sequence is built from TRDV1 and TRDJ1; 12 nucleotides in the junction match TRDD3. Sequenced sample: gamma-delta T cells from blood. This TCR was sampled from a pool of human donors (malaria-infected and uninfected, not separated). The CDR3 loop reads CALGELSQILTGGYTPAKLIF. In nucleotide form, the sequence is TGTGCTCTTGGGGAACTCTCCCAAATTCTTACTGGGGGATACACCCCGGCTAAACTCATCTTT.